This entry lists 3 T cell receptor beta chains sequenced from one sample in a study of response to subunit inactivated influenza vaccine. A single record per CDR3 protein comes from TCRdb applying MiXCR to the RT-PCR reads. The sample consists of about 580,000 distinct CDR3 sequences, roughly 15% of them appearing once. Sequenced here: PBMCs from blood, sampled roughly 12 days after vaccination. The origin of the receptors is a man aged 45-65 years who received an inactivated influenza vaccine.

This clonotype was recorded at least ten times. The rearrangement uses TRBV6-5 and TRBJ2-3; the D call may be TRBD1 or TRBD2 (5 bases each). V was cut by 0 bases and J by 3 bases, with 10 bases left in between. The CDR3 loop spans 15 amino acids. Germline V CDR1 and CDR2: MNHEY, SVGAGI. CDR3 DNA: TGTGCCAGCAGTTACTCCAGGGAGAGAACAGATACGCAGTATTTT. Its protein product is CASSYSRERTDTQYF.

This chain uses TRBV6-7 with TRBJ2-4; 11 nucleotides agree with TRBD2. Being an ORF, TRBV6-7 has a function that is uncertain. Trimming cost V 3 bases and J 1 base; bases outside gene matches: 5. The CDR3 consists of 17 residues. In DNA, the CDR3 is TGTGCCAGCAGTTATAGCGGGAGGGCCCTCGCCAAAAACATTCAGTACTTC. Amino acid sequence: CASSYSGRALAKNIQYF.

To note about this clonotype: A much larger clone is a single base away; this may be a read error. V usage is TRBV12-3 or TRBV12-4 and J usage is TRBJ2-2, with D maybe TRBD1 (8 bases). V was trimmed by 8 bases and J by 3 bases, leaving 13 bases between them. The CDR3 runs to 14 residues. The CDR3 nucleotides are TGTGCCAGCTGGACAGGGAGGGACACCGGGGAGCTGTTTTTT. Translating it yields CASWTGRDTGELFF.